These 25 T cell receptor beta chains were all obtained from the same sample, sequenced in a study of T cells in tuberculosis. TCRdb's copy holds only in-frame clones and misses some; the assay was immunoSEQ multiplex PCR. The sample includes around 45,000 clones, approximately 94% seen only once; the top ten take around 2%. Sequenced sample: PBMCs. These receptor sequences come from a donor between 5 and 29 years old with latent tuberculosis or without tuberculosis infection. Some clones in this sample may be carry-over from other donors' samples.

V gene TRBV19 combines with J gene TRBJ1-1; D is uncertain. Germline V gives CDR1 LNHDA, CDR2 SQIVND (reference sequence). Trimming stripped 6 bases from V and 3 bases from J, with 17 bases between. The CDR3 sequence is 15 residues long. This CDR3 reads CASSLTAVEDTEAFF. In DNA, the CDR3 is TGTGCCAGTAGCCTGACCGCGGTTGAGGACACTGAAGCTTTCTTT.

The chain recombines TRBV5-1 with TRBJ2-1; 7 bases align to TRBD2. This CDR3 has 13 residues. CDR1 is SGHRS and CDR2 is YFSETQ in the germline V gene. The junction had 7 bases not matched to a gene; V was cut back by 4 bases and J by 9 bases. Written as DNA, the CDR3 is TGCGCCAGCAGCCAACCTACTAGCGCTGAGCAGTTCTTC. Protein product: CASSQPTSAEQFF.

V gene TRBV5-1 combines with J gene TRBJ2-5; possible D gene TRBD1, 5 bases. This CDR3 has 13 residues. Germline V lookup: CDR1 SGHRS, CDR2 YFSETQ. V was shortened by 5 bases and J by 5 bases, with 13 bases between the two germline ends. The CDR3 DNA sequence: TGCGCCAGCAGGGAAGGGGCCCGGGAGACCCAGTACTTC. It translates to CASREGARETQYF.

The chain has TRBV18 and TRBJ1-1, with TRBD1 as a possible D gene (5 bases). This CDR3 contains 14 residues. V was shortened by 3 bases and J by 1 base, with 9 bases between the two germline ends. Looked up from germline, CDR1 is KGHSH and CDR2 is LQKENI. DNA of the CDR3: TGTGCCAGCTCACCCCTCGGGGGGAACACTGAAGCTTTCTTT. As protein: CASSPLGGNTEAFF.

The V gene is TRBV4-2, the J gene TRBJ2-7; 10 positions match TRBD1. The CDR3 sequence is 18 residues long. V gave up 1 base and J gave up 5 bases; unmatched junction bases: 14. Germline V gene sequence: CDR1 LGHNA, CDR2 YNFKEQ. Here the CDR3 DNA reads TGTGCCAGCAGCCAAGTCCCCATAGCTCGGGACAGGGGCGACGAGCAGTACTTC. Residues: CASSQVPIARDRGDEQYF.

The chain joins TRBV30 to TRBJ1-4, with D possibly TRBD1 on 6 matching bases. V was clipped by 1 base and J by 1 base, with 7 bases between them. Germline values: CDR1 GTSNPN, CDR2 SVGIG (reference sequence). This CDR3 has 14 amino acids. The CDR3 DNA reads TGTGCCTGGAGTGGGACAGAAACTAATGAAAAACTGTTTTTT. Translating gives CAWSGTETNEKLFF.

V usage is TRBV6-5 and J usage is TRBJ1-2; D is unclear. V gave up 2 bases and J gave up 3 bases, with 10 bases separating them. The germline V gene encodes CDR1 MNHEY and CDR2 SVGAGI. This CDR3 spans 14 amino acids. The CDR3 is CASSYGLGDYGYTF. CDR3 nucleotide sequence: TGTGCCAGCAGTTACGGGCTGGGAGACTATGGCTACACCTTC.

The CDR3 region is CASSSRDTQYF. The CDR3 nucleotides read TGTGCCAGCAGCTCCCGGGATACGCAGTATTTT. The V gene is TRBV11-3, the J gene TRBJ2-3; D gene ambiguous. CDR3 length: 11 amino acids. Deletions cut 4 bases from V and 6 bases from J, with 5 bases between. Germline CDR1 is SGHNT and CDR2 is YENEEA.

The V and J genes are TRBV7-2 and TRBJ2-5, with a tentative D call TRBD2 (6 bases). Between the trimmed V and J ends, which lost 7 bases and 1 base, there was a span of 10 bases. The length of the CDR3 is 13 residues. Germline CDR1 is SGHTA and CDR2 is FQGNSA. The CDR3 loop is CASTLARQETQYF. The CDR3 nucleotides are TGTGCCAGCACCCTAGCGCGCCAAGAGACCCAGTACTTC.

The chain joins TRBV7-2 to TRBJ1-1; D perhaps matches TRBD1 (5 bases). The CDR3 totals 12 residues. Trimming shortened V by 1 base and J by 10 bases, and 10 bases separated the two germline ends. CDR1 and CDR2 (germline): SGHTA, FQGNSA. DNA for the CDR3: TGTGCCAGCAGCTTAGTGGGGCTGGGAGCTTTCTTT. Translating gives CASSLVGLGAFF.

This sequence joins TRBV7-8 and TRBJ2-1; D possibly corresponds to TRBD2 (5 bases). The CDR3 is made up of 15 amino acids. CDR1 is SGHVS and CDR2 is FQNEAQ in the germline V gene. V lost 5 bases and J 8 bases, leaving 19 bases between the germline ends. The CDR3 region is CASSPRRTSLHEQFF. CDR3 in DNA: TGTGCCAGCAGCCCGCGCCGTACTAGTCTGCATGAGCAGTTCTTC.

The genes are TRBV6-5 and TRBJ1-3; 7 bases match TRBD1. The trim removed 2 bases at V and 0 bases at J, leaving 1 base unmatched. Germline-derived CDR1 and CDR2 are MNHEY and SVGAGI. This CDR3 contains 15 residues. The CDR3 DNA sequence: TGTGCCAGCAGTTACAGGGGGCACTCTGGAAACACCATATATTTT. It codes for CASSYRGHSGNTIYF.

V gene TRBV5-1 combines with J gene TRBJ1-1; D is ambiguous. V was clipped by 3 bases and J by 3 bases, with 15 bases between them. Looked up from germline, CDR1 is SGHRS and CDR2 is YFSETQ. The CDR3 totals 15 residues. CDR3 sequence (DNA): TGCGCCAGCAGCTATGGTACGGGGTATGACACTGAAGCTTTCTTT. It specifies CASSYGTGYDTEAFF.

The rearrangement joins TRBV7-2 to TRBJ2-7, with D maybe TRBD1 (5 bases). Looked up from germline, CDR1 is SGHTA and CDR2 is FQGNSA. Deletions cut 5 bases from V and 2 bases from J, with 13 bases between. This CDR3 is built from 14 residues. The CDR3 DNA reads as TGTGCCAGCAGCCAATGGGCAGGGACCTACGAGCAGTACTTC. Its translation is CASSQWAGTYEQYF.

The J gene is TRBJ1-1, the V gene TRBV7-9; D possibly corresponds to TRBD1 (5 bases). Deletions cut 5 bases from V and 8 bases from J, with 18 bases between. The V gene's germline CDR1 is SEHNR and CDR2 FQNEAQ (reference sequence). The CDR3 is 14 amino acids. Here the CDR3 DNA reads TGTGCCAGCAGCCCGAGACAACCGGGGGACGAAGCTTTCTTT. Protein sequence: CASSPRQPGDEAFF.

The rearrangement links TRBV19 to TRBJ1-1; D is ambiguous. Per germline, CDR1 LNHDA and CDR2 SQIVND (reference sequence). V was cut by 6 bases and J by 4 bases, with 9 bases left in between. The CDR3 contains 12 residues. The CDR3 here is CASSKLSTEAFF. The CDR3 DNA is TGTGCCAGTAGCAAGTTGAGCACTGAAGCTTTCTTT.

This chain joins TRBV25-1 and TRBJ1-1, with a weak D call TRBD1 (5 bases). The V end lost 1 base, the J end lost 3 bases, and 9 bases lay between the germline ends. Germline CDR1 is MGHDK and CDR2 is SYGVNS. CDR3 size: 14 residues. Here the CDR3 DNA reads TGTGCCAGCAGTGAATTGGCAGGGCACACTGAAGCTTTCTTT. It yields the protein CASSELAGHTEAFF.

V and J are TRBV12-5 and TRBJ2-3, with 8 bases aligning to TRBD2. Per the germline V gene, CDR1 is LGHNT and CDR2 is FRNRAP. The CDR3 totals 14 residues. V lost 6 bases to trimming and J lost 6 bases; unmatched junction nucleotides: 8. This CDR3 reads CASGYGLAGDTQYF. CDR3 bases: TGTGCTAGTGGATACGGACTAGCCGGGGATACGCAGTATTTT.

The chain links TRBV27 to TRBJ2-5; no clear D. Trimming stripped 5 bases from V and 5 bases from J, with 12 bases between. The CDR3 spans 13 residues. Germline CDR1 is MNHEY and CDR2 is SMNVEV (reference sequence). CDR3: CASSLWWRETQYF. The CDR3, as DNA: TGTGCCAGCAGTCTCTGGTGGCGGGAGACCCAGTACTTC.

J is TRBJ1-1 and V is TRBV10-2; a possible D gene is TRBD1 (5 bases). Germline lookup yields CDR1 WSHSY and CDR2 SAAADI. The CDR3 has 15 amino acids. Trimming took off 2 bases at V and 5 bases at J, with 15 bases between the two ends. CDR3 nucleotides: TGCGCCAGCAGTGAGCTGACTGGGGGGGAGACTGAAGCTTTCTTT. Translating it yields CASSELTGGETEAFF.

The table lists this clone with a count of one. V gene TRBV11-2 combines with J gene TRBJ2-7, with D perhaps TRBD2 (6 bases). The CDR3 has 18 residues. The germline V gene encodes CDR1 SGHAT and CDR2 FQNNGV. Trimming shortened V by 0 bases and J by 0 bases, and 18 bases separated the two germline ends. The CDR3 coding sequence is TGTGCCAGCAGCTTAGATCCACTTTCCCTAGCGTCCTCCTACGAGCAGTACTTC. Translating gives CASSLDPLSLASSYEQYF.

The rearrangement uses TRBV19 and TRBJ1-2, with TRBD1 as a possible D gene (6 bases). Germline CDR1 and CDR2: LNHDA and SQIVND (reference sequence). The CDR3 runs to 13 residues. V was clipped by 3 bases and J by 1 base, with 6 bases between them. CDR3 DNA: TGTGCCAGTAGTATGGACAGTAACTATGGCTACACCTTC. Its translation is CASSMDSNYGYTF.

The chain carries TRBV11-2 and TRBJ2-7; 8 nucleotides match TRBD2. V gave up 1 base and J gave up 5 bases; unmatched junction bases: 7. Germline lookup yields CDR1 SGHAT and CDR2 FQNNGV. The CDR3 is made up of 15 amino acids. This chain's CDR3 is CASSLGRLGGDEQYF. The CDR3 coding sequence is TGTGCCAGCAGCTTAGGCCGCCTCGGGGGGGACGAGCAGTACTTC. The complete variable domain, with remaining parts taken from reference TRBV11-2 and TRBJ2-7, reads EAGVAQSPRYKIIEKRQSVAFWCNPISGHATLYWYQQILGQGPKLLIQFQNNGVVDDSQLPKDRFSAERLKGVDSTLKIQPAKLEDSAVYLCASSLGRLGGDEQYFGPGTRLTVT.

V gene TRBV4-1 combines with J gene TRBJ2-7, with 7 bases identical to TRBD1. There are 15 residues in the CDR3. The germline V gene encodes CDR1 MGHRA and CDR2 YSYEKL. V shed 2 bases and J 0 bases; nucleotides not matched to a gene: 4. This CDR3 is CASSQPTGSSYEQYF. Written as DNA, the CDR3 is TGCGCCAGCAGCCAACCGACAGGGTCCTCCTACGAGCAGTACTTC.

This chain connects TRBV2 to TRBJ1-5; TRBD1 might be the D (5 bases). The ends were cut back, 3 bases at V and 5 bases at J, with 14 bases in the middle. This CDR3 region has 15 residues. Germline V gives CDR1 SNHLY, CDR2 FYNNEI. The CDR3 loop reads CASSEARGTHQPQHF. The CDR3 nucleotides are TGTGCCAGCAGTGAGGCAAGGGGTACACATCAGCCCCAGCATTTT.